The rows below give T cell receptor beta chains drawn from one sample of a study of cytomegalovirus exposure and HLA in healthy donors. Measured with immunoSEQ multiplex PCR; TCRdb has only the in-frame clones, and not every one. This sample has some 150,000 clones, with 70% to 85% found just once. Source material: PBMCs. These receptors were collected from a woman aged 40-49 years in good health and CMV-seronegative. Each CDR3 is given with its conserved first and last residue. A D gene is named only where the DNA matches it firmly. Clone size is not always given. Where it is, it says once, few, many or a class for expanded clones.

TRBJ2-5 | TRBD2 | TRBV25-1 | NA | CASMTSGFLKTQYF | TGTGCCAGCATGACTAGCGGGTTTCTGAAGACCCAGTACTTC
TRBJ2-7 | TRBD2 | TRBV5-4 | NA | CASSLGGGEYYEQYF | TGTGCCAGCAGCTTGGGGGGAGGGGAGTACTACGAGCAGTACTTC
TRBJ2-3 | NA | TRBV5-1 | NA | CASSFGSPGNTQYF | TGCGCCAGCAGCTTTGGCTCCCCGGGGAATACGCAGTATTTT
TRBJ1-1 | TRBD1 | TRBV5-4 | NA | CASSIKSQGDTEAFF | TGTGCCAGCAGTATAAAGTCCCAGGGGGACACTGAAGCTTTCTTT
TRBJ1-5 | NA | TRBV4-3 | NA | CASSQDRGNQPQHF | TGCGCCAGCAGCCAAGACAGGGGCAATCAGCCCCAGCATTTT
TRBJ1-1 | NA | TRBV9 | NA | CASSVAGHTEAFF | TGTGCCAGCAGCGTAGCAGGTCACACTGAAGCTTTCTTT
TRBJ1-2 | TRBD1 | TRBV7-2 | NA | CASSPGQFYGYTF | TGTGCCAGCAGCCCGGGACAGTTCTATGGCTACACCTTC
TRBJ2-5 | NA | TRBV18 | NA | CASSPGLQETQYF | TGTGCCAGCTCACCGGGACTCCAAGAGACCCAGTACTTC
TRBJ2-7 | NA | TRBV7-9 | NA | CASSSQGTFFEQYF | TGTGCCAGCAGCTCACAGGGAACCTTCTTCGAGCAGTACTTC
TRBJ1-1 | TRBD1 | TRBV9 | NA | CASSVDRVTEAFF | TGTGCCAGCAGCGTGGACAGGGTCACTGAAGCTTTCTTT
TRBJ2-1 | TRBD2 | TRBV7-9 | NA | CASSLRLAVLNEQFF | TGTGCCAGCAGCTTGCGACTAGCGGTTTTGAATGAGCAGTTCTTC
TRBJ2-2 | TRBD2 | TRBV7-3 | NA | CASSAGLAGPFGRELFF | TGTGCCAGCAGCGCCGGACTAGCGGGACCCTTTGGGAGGGAGCTGTTTTTT
TRBJ2-2 | NA | TRBV5-1 | NA | CASYLNTGQKTGELFF | TGCGCCAGCTACCTAAACACCGGACAGAAAACCGGGGAGCTGTTTTTT
TRBJ2-7 | TRBD2 | TRBV28 | NA | CASSLSGTGGSYEQYF | TGTGCCAGCAGTTTAAGTGGGACGGGAGGGTCCTACGAGCAGTACTTC
TRBJ1-3 | NA | TRBV7-2 | once | CASRAGGGNTIYF | TGTGCCAGCAGAGCTGGGGGGGGAAACACCATATATTTT
TRBJ1-1 | TRBD1 | TRBV4-2 | few | CASSQGGGGYTEAFF | TGTGCCAGCAGCCAAGGAGGAGGGGGCTACACTGAAGCTTTCTTT
TRBJ1-2 | NA | TRBV18 | NA | CASSPADREGYTF | TGTGCCAGCTCACCGGCCGACAGAGAAGGCTACACCTTC
TRBJ1-1 | TRBD1 | TRBV5-1 | NA | CASSLAQGGRRTEAFF | TGCGCCAGCAGCTTGGCCCAGGGGGGCAGGAGGACTGAAGCTTTCTTT
TRBJ2-1 | TRBD2 | TRBV28 | NA | CASSLAGEDNEQFF | TGTGCCAGCAGTTTAGCGGGAGAAGACAATGAGCAGTTCTTC
TRBJ2-7 | NA | TRBV5-1 | NA | CASSLSSSYEQYF | TGCGCCAGCAGCTTGTCTTCCAGCTACGAGCAGTACTTC
TRBJ2-7 | NA | TRBV4-1 | NA | CASSQEPSSEQYF | TGCGCCAGCAGCCAAGAGCCAAGCTCCGAGCAGTACTTC
TRBJ2-7 | NA | TRBV10-3 | few | CAISESTEESIYEQYF | TGTGCCATCAGTGAGTCGACTGAGGAATCCATTTACGAGCAGTACTTC
TRBJ1-4 | NA | TRBV5-1 | NA | CASSWGRLNNEKLFF | TGCGCCAGCAGCTGGGGGCGGCTGAATAATGAAAAACTGTTTTTT
TRBJ2-7 | NA | TRBV6-5 | NA | CASSYSVSPAEQYF | TGTGCCAGCAGTTACTCGGTGTCGCCAGCGGAGCAGTACTTC
TRBJ2-2 | NA | TRBV7-9 | NA | CASSLGTGSVNTGELFF | TGTGCCAGCAGCTTAGGGACCGGTAGCGTGAACACCGGGGAGCTGTTTTTT
TRBJ2-3 | NA | TRBV2 | few | CASSERRGSTDTQYF | TGTGCCAGCAGTGAGAGGAGAGGGAGCACAGATACGCAGTATTTT
TRBJ2-7 | NA | TRBV21-1 | NA | CASSKGRDSDLGEYF | TGTGCCAGCAGCAAAGGCCGGGACAGCGACTTAGGTGAGTACTTC
TRBJ2-2 | TRBD1 | TRBV7-3 | NA | CASRTGGASGELFF | TGTGCCAGCAGGACAGGGGGCGCATCCGGGGAGCTGTTTTTT
TRBJ2-2 | NA | TRBV10-1 | NA | CASSEFKWRENTGELFF | TGCGCCAGCAGTGAGTTCAAATGGCGGGAAAACACCGGGGAGCTGTTTTTT